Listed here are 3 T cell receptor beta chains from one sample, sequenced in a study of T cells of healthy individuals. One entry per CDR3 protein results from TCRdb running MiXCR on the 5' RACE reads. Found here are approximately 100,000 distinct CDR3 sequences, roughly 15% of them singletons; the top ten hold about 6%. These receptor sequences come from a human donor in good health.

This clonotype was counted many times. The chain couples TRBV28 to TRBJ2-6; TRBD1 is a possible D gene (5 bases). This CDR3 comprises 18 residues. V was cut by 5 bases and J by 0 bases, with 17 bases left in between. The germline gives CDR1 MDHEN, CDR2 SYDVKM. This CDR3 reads CASSQGHVGSSGANVLTF. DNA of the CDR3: TGTGCCAGCAGTCAAGGACACGTCGGTAGCTCTGGGGCCAACGTCCTGACTTTC.

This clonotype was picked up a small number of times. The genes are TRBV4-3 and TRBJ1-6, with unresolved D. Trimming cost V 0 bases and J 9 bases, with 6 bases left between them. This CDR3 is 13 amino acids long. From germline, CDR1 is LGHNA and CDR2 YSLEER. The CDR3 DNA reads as TGCGCCAGCAGCCAAGATAGGAGTTCACCCCTCCACTTT. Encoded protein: CASSQDRSSPLHF.

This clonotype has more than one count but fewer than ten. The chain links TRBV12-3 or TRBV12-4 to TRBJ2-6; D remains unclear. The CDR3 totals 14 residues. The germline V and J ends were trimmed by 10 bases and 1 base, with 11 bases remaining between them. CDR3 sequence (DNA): TGTGCCACCAAACCGGTTTCTGGGGCCAACGTCCTGACTTTC. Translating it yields CATKPVSGANVLTF.